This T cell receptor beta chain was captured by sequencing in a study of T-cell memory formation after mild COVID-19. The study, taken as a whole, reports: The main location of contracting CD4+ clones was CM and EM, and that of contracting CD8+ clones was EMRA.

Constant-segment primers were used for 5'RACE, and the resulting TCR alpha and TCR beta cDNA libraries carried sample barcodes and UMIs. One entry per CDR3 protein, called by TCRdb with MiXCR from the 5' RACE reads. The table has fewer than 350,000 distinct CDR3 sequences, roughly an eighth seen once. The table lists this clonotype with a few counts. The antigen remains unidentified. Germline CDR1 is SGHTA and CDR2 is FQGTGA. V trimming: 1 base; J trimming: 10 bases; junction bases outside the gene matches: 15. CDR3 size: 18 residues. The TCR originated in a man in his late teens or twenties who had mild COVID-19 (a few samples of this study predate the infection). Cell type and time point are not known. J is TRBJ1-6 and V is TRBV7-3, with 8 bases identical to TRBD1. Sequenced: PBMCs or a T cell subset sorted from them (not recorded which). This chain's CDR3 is CASSLRPPGGTGGSPLHF. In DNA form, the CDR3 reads TGTGCCAGCAGCTTAAGGCCGCCGGGCGGGACAGGTGGCTCACCCCTCCACTTT. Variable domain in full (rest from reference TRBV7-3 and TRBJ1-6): GAGVSQTPSNKVTEKGKYVELRCDPISGHTALYWYRQSLGQGPEFLIYFQGTGAADDSGLPNDRFFAVRPEGSVSTLKIQRTERGDSAVYLCASSLRPPGGTGGSPLHFGNGTRLTVT.